This TCR beta chain was identified during a study of T cell responses to AZD1222 COVID-19 vaccine. Whole-study findings and limits: Spike-specific TCR breadth and depth rose after two AZD1222 doses. Nearly half of spike-specific TCRs reportedly target unmutated variant regions. Repertoires in all cases were sampled only once the peak T cell response had passed. Donor demographics were predominantly white British with a female majority; clonal diversity may be underestimated.

Concerning this clone itself: The antigen remains undetermined.

Measured with immunoSEQ multiplex PCR; TCRdb has only the in-frame clones, and not every one. The sample lists tens of thousands of clones, around 81% occurring once. Germline assignment: CDR1 SNHLY and CDR2 FYNNEI. This CDR3 is 11 amino acids long. The V gene lost 9 bases and the J gene lost 8 bases, with 13 bases spanning the gap. The origin of this receptor is an adult in good health. The source was peripheral blood, collected on day 0 of AZD1222 vaccination. The rearrangement joins TRBV2 to TRBJ1-2; perhaps TRBD1 as D (5 bases). The CDR3 sequence is CARDTEVGYTF. CDR3 sequence (DNA): TGTGCCAGGGACACCGAGGTAGGCTACACCTTC.